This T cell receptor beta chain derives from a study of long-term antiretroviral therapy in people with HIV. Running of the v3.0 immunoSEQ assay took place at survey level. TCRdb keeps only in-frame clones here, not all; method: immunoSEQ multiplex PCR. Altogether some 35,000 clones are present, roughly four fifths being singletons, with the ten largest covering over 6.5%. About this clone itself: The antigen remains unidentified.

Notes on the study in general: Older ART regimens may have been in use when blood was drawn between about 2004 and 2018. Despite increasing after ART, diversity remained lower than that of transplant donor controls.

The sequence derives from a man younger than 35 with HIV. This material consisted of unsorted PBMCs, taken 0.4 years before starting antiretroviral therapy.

The CDR3 DNA reads TGTGCCAGCAGCCAGGGCTATAGCAATCAGCCCCAGCATTTT. Residues: CASSQGYSNQPQHF. This chain uses TRBV7-9 with TRBJ1-5; tentative D call: TRBD1 (5 bases). The CDR3 is 14 residues long. The germline gives CDR1 SEHNR, CDR2 FQNEAQ (reference sequence). The V gene lost 5 bases and the J gene lost 0 bases, with 8 bases spanning the gap.